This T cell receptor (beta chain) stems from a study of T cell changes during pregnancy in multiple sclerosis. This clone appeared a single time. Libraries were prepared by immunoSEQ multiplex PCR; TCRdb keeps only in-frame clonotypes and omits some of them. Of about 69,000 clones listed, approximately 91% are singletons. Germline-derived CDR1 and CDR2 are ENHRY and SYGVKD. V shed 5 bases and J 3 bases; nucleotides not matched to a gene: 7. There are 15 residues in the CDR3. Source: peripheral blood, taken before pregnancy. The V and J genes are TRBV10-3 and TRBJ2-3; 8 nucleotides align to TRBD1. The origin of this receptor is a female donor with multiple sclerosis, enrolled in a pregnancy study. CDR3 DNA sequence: TGTGCCATCAGTAAGGACAGGGAACGGACAGATACGCAGTATTTT. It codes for CAISKDRERTDTQYF.